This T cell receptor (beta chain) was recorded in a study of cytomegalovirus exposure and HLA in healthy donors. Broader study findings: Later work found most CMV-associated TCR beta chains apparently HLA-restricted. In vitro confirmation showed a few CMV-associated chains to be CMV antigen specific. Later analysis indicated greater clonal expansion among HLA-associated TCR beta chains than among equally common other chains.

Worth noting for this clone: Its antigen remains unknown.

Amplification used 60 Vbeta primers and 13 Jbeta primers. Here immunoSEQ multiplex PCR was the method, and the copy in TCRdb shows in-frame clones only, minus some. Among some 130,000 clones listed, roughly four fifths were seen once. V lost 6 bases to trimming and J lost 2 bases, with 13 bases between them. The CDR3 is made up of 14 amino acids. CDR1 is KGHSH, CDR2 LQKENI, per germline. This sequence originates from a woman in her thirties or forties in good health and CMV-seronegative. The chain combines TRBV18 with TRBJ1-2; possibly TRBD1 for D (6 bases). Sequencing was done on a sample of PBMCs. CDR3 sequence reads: CASSSGAGNYGYTF. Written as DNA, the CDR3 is TGTGCCAGCTCGTCAGGGGCTGGGAACTATGGCTACACCTTC.